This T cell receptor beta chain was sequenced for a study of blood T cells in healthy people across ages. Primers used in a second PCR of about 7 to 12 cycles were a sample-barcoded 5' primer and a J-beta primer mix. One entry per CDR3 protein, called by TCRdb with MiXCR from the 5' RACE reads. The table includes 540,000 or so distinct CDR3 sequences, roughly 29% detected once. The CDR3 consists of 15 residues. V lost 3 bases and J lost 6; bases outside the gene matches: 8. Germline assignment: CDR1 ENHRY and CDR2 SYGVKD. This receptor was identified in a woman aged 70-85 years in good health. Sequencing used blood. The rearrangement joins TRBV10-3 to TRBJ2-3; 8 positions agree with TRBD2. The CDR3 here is CAISETGGGRDTQYF. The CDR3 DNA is TGTGCCATCAGTGAAACTGGCGGGGGGAGGGATACGCAGTATTTT.